Listed here are 10 T cell receptor beta chains from one sample, sequenced in a study of breast tumors, draining lymph nodes, adjacent tissues. TCRdb reprocessed the multiplex PCR reads via MiXCR and lists one record per CDR3 protein. The sample lists 45,000 or so distinct CDR3 sequences; 23% were seen once. Sequencing used breast tumor tissue. Receptors originate from a female donor with breast cancer. Some clones in this sample may be carry-over from other donors' samples.

This clonotype was counted at least ten times. The chain is built from TRBV10-2 and TRBJ2-3; D remains ambiguous. V was shortened by 6 bases and J by 0 bases, with 7 bases between the two germline ends. Germline V lookup: CDR1 WSHSY, CDR2 SAAADI. The CDR3 is 13 amino acids. The CDR3 region is CASRFASTDTQYF. The DNA for the CDR3 is TGCGCCAGCAGATTTGCCAGCACAGATACGCAGTATTTT.

This clonotype was observed many times. The chain carries TRBV29-1 and TRBJ1-2; 7 bases are shared with TRBD1. Germline CDR1 is SQVTM and CDR2 is ANQGSEA. The V gene end was trimmed by 6 bases and the J gene end by 4 bases; junction bases not matched to a gene: 14. CDR3 length equals 15 residues. The CDR3 is CSVTSGGRGSYGYTF. The CDR3 region has the DNA TGCAGCGTCACGAGTGGGGGCAGGGGGAGCTATGGCTACACCTTC.

This clonotype was seen at least ten times. The chain joins TRBV6-1 to TRBJ2-3; TRBD2 matches at 8 bases. Germline V gene lookup returns CDR1 MNHNS and CDR2 SASEGT. V lost 0 bases to trimming and J lost 6 bases; unmatched junction nucleotides: 11. The CDR3 contains 17 residues. The CDR3 reads CASSEALRLAGRDTQYF. CDR3 DNA sequence: TGTGCCAGCAGTGAAGCGCTTCGGCTAGCGGGCAGGGATACGCAGTATTTT.

The rearrangement joins TRBV9 to TRBJ2-3; TRBD1 matches 9 bases. The CDR3 extends over 15 amino acids. CDR1 SGDLS and CDR2 YYNGEE come from the germline V gene. The V gene end was trimmed by 0 bases and the J gene end by 3 bases; junction bases not matched to a gene: 2. CDR3 sequence: CASSVGGTGTDTQYF. CDR3 in DNA: TGTGCCAGCAGCGTAGGGGGGACAGGGACAGATACGCAGTATTTT.

The rearrangement joins TRBV6-6 to TRBJ1-4; tentatively, D is TRBD1 (5 bases). The CDR3 covers 16 residues. The V and J ends lost 5 bases and 0 bases respectively, with 13 bases between them. Per the germline V gene, CDR1 is MNHNY and CDR2 is SVGAGI (reference sequence). CDR3 region: CASSPGTRTTNEKLFF. In nucleotides, the CDR3 is TGTGCCAGCAGTCCCGGGACCCGAACAACTAATGAAAAACTGTTTTTT.

This clonotype showed up many times. The rearrangement links TRBV7-3 to TRBJ2-1; 9 nucleotides align to TRBD1. The CDR3 covers 13 residues. J lost 9 bases, V lost 4 bases, and 4 bases had no gene match. Germline V lookup: CDR1 SGHTA, CDR2 FQGTGA. CDR3 region: CASSSQGAGEQFF. The CDR3 nucleotides are TGTGCCAGCAGCTCACAGGGGGCGGGTGAGCAGTTCTTC.

This clonotype appeared many times. This chain links TRBV12-3 or TRBV12-4 with TRBJ1-6; unclear D gene. V was clipped by 7 bases and J by 9 bases, with 16 bases between them. The CDR3 covers 14 residues. The CDR3 is CASNWSGLGSPLHF. The CDR3 DNA sequence: TGTGCCAGCAACTGGTCTGGTCTCGGTTCACCCCTCCACTTT.

In its sample, this clonotype was seen many times. The V gene is TRBV4-1, the J gene TRBJ2-7; D ambiguous. This CDR3 region has 14 residues. V was trimmed by 2 bases and J by 2 bases, leaving 10 bases between them. The germline V gene encodes CDR1 MGHRA and CDR2 YSYEKL. DNA for the CDR3: TGCGCCAGCAGCCAAAGTTCCAGAGCCTACGAGCAGTACTTC. Its protein is CASSQSSRAYEQYF.

This clonotype has a count of ten or more. J is TRBJ1-5 and V is TRBV10-3, with unresolved D. This CDR3 is built from 15 residues. Trimming cost V 6 bases and J 2 bases, with 14 bases left between them. The germline CDR1 and CDR2 sequences are ENHRY and SYGVKD. The CDR3 region is CAIRGSGVGNQPQHF. CDR3 sequence (DNA): TGTGCCATCAGGGGGTCCGGGGTCGGCAATCAGCCCCAGCATTTT.

This clonotype was detected ten times or more. This chain joins TRBV7-9 and TRBJ2-2; D call uncertain. This CDR3 is built from 15 residues. V lost 5 bases and J lost 0, with 10 bases in between. CDR1 is SEHNR and CDR2 is FQNEAQ in the germline V gene (reference sequence). The CDR3: CASSPVASNTGELFF. Here the CDR3 DNA reads TGTGCCAGCAGCCCGGTTGCGTCGAACACCGGGGAGCTGTTTTTT.